Sequencing of this T cell receptor (beta chain) was carried out in a study of T-cell reconstitution after alpha-beta-depleted transplantation in children. The TCRbeta library incorporated unique molecular identifiers. Using its own MiXCR run on the PCR reads, TCRdb lists one record per CDR3 protein. The sample holds approximately 400,000 distinct CDR3 sequences, about a tenth seen once. Trimming removed 3 bases at V and 1 base at J, with 12 bases between. CDR1 DFQATT and CDR2 SNEGSKA come from the germline V gene (reference sequence). The CDR3 is 14 residues long. The material was PBMCs from the stem cell graft donor, obtained from the stem cell graft. This TCR was recovered from a human donor who donated a stem cell graft to a child with acute myeloid leukemia. V and J are TRBV20-1 and TRBJ2-5; a weak D match, TRBD2 (6 bases). DNA of the CDR3: TGCAGTGCTAGCCCTCTAGCGACCCAAGAGACCCAGTACTTC. Its translation is CSASPLATQETQYF.